The text below deals with one T cell receptor (beta chain). No antigen is known for it. TCRdb independently ran MiXCR on the 5' RACE reads; one entry per CDR3 protein. The sample holds about 62,000 distinct CDR3 sequences, almost 30% seen once. The V and J ends lost 4 bases and 2 bases respectively, with 15 bases between them. CDR1 and CDR2 (germline): DFQATT, SNEGSKA (reference sequence). The CDR3 spans 15 residues. Study conclusions and caveats: Whole repertoires were not studied in the larger cohort, only one V-J beta rearrangement.

The chain is built from TRBV20-1 and TRBJ1-5, with D possibly matching TRBD1 (6 bases). The sequencing input was tumor-infiltrating naive CD4+ T cells sorted from the breast tumor. The subset was: naive CD4+ T cells, CD4+CD45RA+CD25-. The TCR sequence derives from a female donor with breast cancer. The CDR3 DNA follows: TGCAGTGCTACCCTACGGGCAGGGGGCAATCAGCCCCAGCATTTT. Its protein product is CSATLRAGGNQPQHF.